The rows below give T cell receptor beta chains drawn from one sample of a study of regulatory T cells in long-lasting Graves disease. Each CDR3 protein is one row after TCRdb ran MiXCR on the multiplex PCR reads. The repertoire includes roughly 500,000 distinct CDR3 sequences, under 25% of them detected once, and 13% sits in the top ten. Source: peripheral blood mononuclear cells (PBMCs), taken when the disease was refractory, from a patient treated with antithyroid drugs. All receptors derive from a female donor with Graves disease. Each CDR3 is given with its conserved first and last residue. D genes are given only for firm matches. Clone size is shown for a subset of rows, as once, few, many or a class of expanded clone.

J: TRBJ1-5; D: NA; size: many; V: TRBV6-1; DNA: TGTGCCAGCAGTCCCCAGGGAGGTTGGATAAATCAGCCCCAGCATTTT; CDR3: CASSPQGGWINQPQHF
J: TRBJ2-2; D: NA; size: few; V: TRBV6-4; DNA: TGTGCCAGCAGTGATCAACCGTCCGGGGAGCTGTTTTTT; CDR3: CASSDQPSGELFF
J: TRBJ2-7; D: TRBD1; size: NA; V: TRBV30; DNA: TGTGCCTGGGAGCCGGGACAGCTATACGAGCAGTACTTC; CDR3: CAWEPGQLYEQYF
J: TRBJ1-5; D: TRBD1; size: many; V: TRBV6-1; DNA: TGTGCCAGCTGGGACAGCCTCATTGGGAATCAGCCCCAGCATTTT; CDR3: CASWDSLIGNQPQHF
J: TRBJ2-4; D: NA; size: many; V: TRBV2; DNA: TGTGCCAGCAGTGTCGCGGGGTTAGCCAAAAACATTCAGTACTTC; CDR3: CASSVAGLAKNIQYF
J: TRBJ1-1; D: NA; size: many; V: TRBV11-2; DNA: TGTGCCAGCAGTTTTAGACGAGGGGATATGGCTTTCTTT; CDR3: CASSFRRGDMAFF
J: TRBJ1-2; D: NA; size: many; V: TRBV7-2; DNA: TGTGCCAGCAGCTTAGCGACAGGTTCAAACTATGGCTACACCTTC; CDR3: CASSLATGSNYGYTF
J: TRBJ1-1; D: NA; size: many; V: TRBV29-1; DNA: TGCAGCGTCCGAAGGGGGGGCACAGCCACTGAAGCTTTCTTT; CDR3: CSVRRGGTATEAFF
J: TRBJ2-5; D: TRBD1; size: many; V: TRBV6-1; DNA: TGTGCCAGCAGTGGACAGGGGTGGCAAGAGACCCAGTACTTC; CDR3: CASSGQGWQETQYF
J: TRBJ2-7; D: NA; size: NA; V: TRBV7-2; DNA: TGTGCCAGCAGCTTAGTCAAGGGGGCCTACGAGCAGTACTTC; CDR3: CASSLVKGAYEQYF
J: TRBJ1-5; D: NA; size: many; V: TRBV12-3/TRBV12-4; DNA: TGTGCCAGCAGCCCCGGGCAGTATAGCAATCAGCCCCAGCATTTT; CDR3: CASSPGQYSNQPQHF
J: TRBJ2-1; D: NA; size: few; V: TRBV11-3; DNA: TGTGCCAGCAGCTTTGGGGGCGGGAATGAGCAGTTCTTC; CDR3: CASSFGGGNEQFF
J: TRBJ2-7; D: TRBD1; size: many; V: TRBV27; DNA: TGTGCCAGCAGTGCCGGGACAGGCAGCTACGAGCAGTACTTC; CDR3: CASSAGTGSYEQYF
J: TRBJ1-1; D: NA; size: many; V: TRBV18; DNA: TGTGCCAGCTCACCTGCCACTGAAGCTTTCTTT; CDR3: CASSPATEAFF
J: TRBJ1-5; D: NA; size: NA; V: TRBV5-4; DNA: TGTGCCAGCAGCTTGAAGCCGGAGTTGCCCCAGCATTTT; CDR3: CASSLKPELPQHF
J: TRBJ1-2; D: NA; size: many; V: TRBV12-3/TRBV12-4; DNA: TGTGCCAGCAGTTTGGATTGGGCGTCGGGGGGCTACACCTTC; CDR3: CASSLDWASGGYTF
J: TRBJ2-7; D: TRBD1; size: NA; V: TRBV29-1; DNA: TGCAGCGCCTATGCCGGGACAGGGGACGAGCAGTACTTC; CDR3: CSAYAGTGDEQYF
J: TRBJ1-1; D: NA; size: few; V: TRBV7-8; DNA: TGTGCCAGCAGCGTGGCCACTGAAGCTTTCTTT; CDR3: CASSVATEAFF
J: TRBJ2-7; D: TRBD1; size: NA; V: TRBV5-8; DNA: TGTGCCAGCAGCCTCTCCGGACAGGGGGTCCCCTACGAGCAGTACTTC; CDR3: CASSLSGQGVPYEQYF
J: TRBJ2-5; D: NA; size: few; V: TRBV11-1; DNA: TGTGCCAGCAGCCCTGGAGCTTGGGGGCGAAAAGTGCACCCACAAGAGACCCAGTACTTC; CDR3: CASSPGAWGRKVHPQETQYF
J: TRBJ1-4; D: NA; size: many; V: TRBV6-5; DNA: TGTGCCAGCAGTTACGGAGTGGCGGGTAAACTGTTTTTT; CDR3: CASSYGVAGKLFF
J: TRBJ1-5; D: NA; size: NA; V: TRBV9; DNA: TGTGCCAGCAGCGCCGAGGGAATGGGCAATCAGCCCCAGCATTTT; CDR3: CASSAEGMGNQPQHF
J: TRBJ1-5; D: NA; size: few; V: TRBV7-9; DNA: TGTGCCAGCAGCGACATGGATCAGCCCCAGCATTTT; CDR3: CASSDMDQPQHF
J: TRBJ1-2; D: TRBD1; size: few; V: TRBV16; DNA: TGTGCCAGCAGCCAATCGGTGACAGGGAATGGCTACACCTTC; CDR3: CASSQSVTGNGYTF
J: TRBJ2-7; D: NA; size: many; V: TRBV2; DNA: TGTGCCAGCAGTGAAATTGGGTCTAAGACTTACGAGCAGTACTTC; CDR3: CASSEIGSKTYEQYF
J: TRBJ2-1; D: NA; size: NA; V: TRBV24-1; DNA: TGTGCCACCAGTTCTAGGGGGACCTACAATGAGCAGTTCTTC; CDR3: CATSSRGTYNEQFF
J: TRBJ2-2; D: NA; size: few; V: TRBV6-1; DNA: TGTGCCAGCAGATGGAGCGGGAACACCGGGGAGCTGTTTTTT; CDR3: CASRWSGNTGELFF
J: TRBJ1-2; D: NA; size: many; V: TRBV7-3; DNA: TGTGCCAGCAGCCCACCCGGGGCGATAAACTATGGCTACACCTTC; CDR3: CASSPPGAINYGYTF
J: TRBJ2-3; D: TRBD1; size: NA; V: TRBV6-1; DNA: TGTGCCAGCAGTAGGGACAGCTCCACAGATACGCAGTATTTT; CDR3: CASSRDSSTDTQYF
J: TRBJ1-5; D: TRBD1; size: NA; V: TRBV27; DNA: TGTGCCAGCAGTTGGGGACAGGGACCCCCCTATCAGCCCCAGCATTTT; CDR3: CASSWGQGPPYQPQHF